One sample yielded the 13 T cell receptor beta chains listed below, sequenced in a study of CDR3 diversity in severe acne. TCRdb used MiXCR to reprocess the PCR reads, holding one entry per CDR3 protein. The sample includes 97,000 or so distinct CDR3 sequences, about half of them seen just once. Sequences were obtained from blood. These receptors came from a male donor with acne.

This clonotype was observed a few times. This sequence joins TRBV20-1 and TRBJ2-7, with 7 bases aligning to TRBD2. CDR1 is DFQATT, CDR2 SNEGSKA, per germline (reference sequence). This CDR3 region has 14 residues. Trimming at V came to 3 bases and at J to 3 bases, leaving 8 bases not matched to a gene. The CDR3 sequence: CSASRGSRGYEQYF. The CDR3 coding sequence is TGCAGTGCTAGTCGCGGGAGTAGGGGCTACGAGCAGTACTTC.

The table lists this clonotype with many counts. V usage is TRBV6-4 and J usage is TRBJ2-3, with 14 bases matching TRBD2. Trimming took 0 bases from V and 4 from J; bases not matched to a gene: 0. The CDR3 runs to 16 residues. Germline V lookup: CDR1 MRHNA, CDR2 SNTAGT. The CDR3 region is CASSDSTSGGADTQYF. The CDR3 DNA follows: TGTGCCAGCAGTGACTCGACTAGCGGGGGGGCAGATACGCAGTATTTT.

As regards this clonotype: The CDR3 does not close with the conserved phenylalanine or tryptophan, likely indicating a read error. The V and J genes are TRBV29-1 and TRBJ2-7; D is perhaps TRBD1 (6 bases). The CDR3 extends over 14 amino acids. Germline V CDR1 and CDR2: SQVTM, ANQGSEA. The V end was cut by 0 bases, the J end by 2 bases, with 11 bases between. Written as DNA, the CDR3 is TGCAGCGTTGAAGAGCCGACAGGCCCCTACGAGCAGTACCTC. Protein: CSVEEPTGPYEQYL.

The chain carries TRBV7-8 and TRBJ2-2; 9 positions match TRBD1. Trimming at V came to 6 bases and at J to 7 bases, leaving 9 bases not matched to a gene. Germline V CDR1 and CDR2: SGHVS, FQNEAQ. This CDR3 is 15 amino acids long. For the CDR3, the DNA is TGTGCCAGCAGTCCGGGACAGGGTTGGGGCGGGGAGCTGTTTTTT. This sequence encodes CASSPGQGWGGELFF. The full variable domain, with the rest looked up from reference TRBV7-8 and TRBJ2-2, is GAGVSQSPRYKVAKRGQDVALRCDPISGHVSLFWYQQALGQGPEFLTYFQNEAQLDKSGLPSDRFFAERPEGSVSTLKIQRTQQEDSAVYLCASSPGQGWGGELFFGEGSRLTVL.

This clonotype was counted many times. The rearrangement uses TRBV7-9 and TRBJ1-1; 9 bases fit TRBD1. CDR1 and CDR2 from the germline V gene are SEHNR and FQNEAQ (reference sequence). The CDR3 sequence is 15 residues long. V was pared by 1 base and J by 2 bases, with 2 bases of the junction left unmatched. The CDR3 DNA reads TGTGCCAGCAGCTTAGAGGGACAGGGTAACACTGAAGCTTTCTTT. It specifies CASSLEGQGNTEAFF.

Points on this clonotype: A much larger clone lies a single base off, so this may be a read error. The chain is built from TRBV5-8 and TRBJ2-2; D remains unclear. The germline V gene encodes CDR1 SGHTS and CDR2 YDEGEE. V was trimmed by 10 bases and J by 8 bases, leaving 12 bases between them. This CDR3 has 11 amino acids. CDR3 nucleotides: TGTGCCGGCAAACCTTCTGGGGAGCTGTTTTTT. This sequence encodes CAGKPSGELFF. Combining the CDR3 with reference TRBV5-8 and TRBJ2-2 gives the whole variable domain EAGVTQSPTHLIKTRGQQATLRCSPISGHTSVYWYQQALGLGLQFLLWYDEGEERNRGNFPPRFSGRQFPNYSSELNVNALELEDSALYLCAGKPSGELFFGEGSRLTVL.

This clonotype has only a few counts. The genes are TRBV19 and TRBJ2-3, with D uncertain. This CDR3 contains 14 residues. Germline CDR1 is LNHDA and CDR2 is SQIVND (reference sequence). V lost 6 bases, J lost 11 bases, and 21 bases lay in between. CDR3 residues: CASRENTLNNEQYF. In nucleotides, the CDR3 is TGTGCCAGTAGGGAAAATACTCTAAACAATGAGCAGTATTTT.

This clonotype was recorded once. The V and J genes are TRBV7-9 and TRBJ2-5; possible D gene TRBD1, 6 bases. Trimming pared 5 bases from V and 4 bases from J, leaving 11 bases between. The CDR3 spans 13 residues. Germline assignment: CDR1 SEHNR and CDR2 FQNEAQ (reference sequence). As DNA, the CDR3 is TGTGCCAGCAGCCCAGGGGCGGGAGAGACCCAGTACTTC. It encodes CASSPGAGETQYF.

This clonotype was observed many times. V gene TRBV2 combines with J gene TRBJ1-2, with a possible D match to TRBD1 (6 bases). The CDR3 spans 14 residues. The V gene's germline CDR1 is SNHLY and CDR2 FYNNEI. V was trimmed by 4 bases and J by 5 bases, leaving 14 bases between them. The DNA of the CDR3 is TGTGCCAGCAGTGGGACAGAAATTCTTTATGGCTACACCTTC. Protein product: CASSGTEILYGYTF.

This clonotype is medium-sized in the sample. The CDR3 sequence: CASSLDPSTDTQYF. CDR3 bases: TGTGCCAGCAGCTTAGACCCTAGCACAGATACGCAGTATTTT. The chain recombines TRBV7-9 with TRBJ2-3, with no clear D. The CDR3 runs to 14 residues. From germline, CDR1 is SEHNR and CDR2 FQNEAQ (reference sequence). Trimming cost V 1 base and J 0 bases, with 5 bases left between them.

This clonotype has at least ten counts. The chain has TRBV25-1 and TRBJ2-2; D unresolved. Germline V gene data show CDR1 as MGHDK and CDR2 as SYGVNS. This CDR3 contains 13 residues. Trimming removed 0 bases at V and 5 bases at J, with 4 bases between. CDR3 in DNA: TGTGCCAGCAGTGAATATGGTACCGGGGAGCTGTTTTTT. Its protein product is CASSEYGTGELFF.

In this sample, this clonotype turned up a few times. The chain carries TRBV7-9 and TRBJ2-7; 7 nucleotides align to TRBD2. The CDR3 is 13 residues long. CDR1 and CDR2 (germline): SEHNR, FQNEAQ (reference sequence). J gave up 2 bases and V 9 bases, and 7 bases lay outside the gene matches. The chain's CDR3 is CASSSGTTYEQYF. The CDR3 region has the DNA TGTGCCAGTAGTTCCGGGACTACCTACGAGCAGTACTTC.

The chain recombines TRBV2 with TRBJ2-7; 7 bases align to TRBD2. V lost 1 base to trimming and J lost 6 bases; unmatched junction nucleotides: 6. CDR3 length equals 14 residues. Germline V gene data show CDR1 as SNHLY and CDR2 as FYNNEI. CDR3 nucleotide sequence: TGTGCCAGCAGTGAAGGGGCGGGAGATGTCGAGCAGTACTTC. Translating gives CASSEGAGDVEQYF.